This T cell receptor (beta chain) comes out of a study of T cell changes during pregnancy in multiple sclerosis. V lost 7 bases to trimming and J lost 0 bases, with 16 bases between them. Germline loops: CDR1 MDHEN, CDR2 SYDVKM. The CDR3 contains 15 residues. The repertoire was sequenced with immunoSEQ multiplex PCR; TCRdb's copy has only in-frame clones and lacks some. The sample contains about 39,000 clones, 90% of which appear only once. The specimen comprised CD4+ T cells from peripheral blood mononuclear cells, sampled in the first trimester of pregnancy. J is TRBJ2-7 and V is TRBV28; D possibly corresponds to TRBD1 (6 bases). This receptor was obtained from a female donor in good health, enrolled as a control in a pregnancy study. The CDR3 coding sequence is TGTGCCAGCACCCTACAGGGAAGAAGCTCCTACGAGCAGTACTTC. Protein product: CASTLQGRSSYEQYF.